These 29 T cell receptor beta chains came from one sample sequenced in a study of persistence of HIV-infected CD4 T cells (TCRdb year 2020). The sample's treatment or condition, from its label and the paper: suppressive antiretroviral therapy. A pool of overlapping HIV-1 Gag 15-mer peptides was used at 1 ug per peptide per mL for cell stimulation. Memory populations depleted of antigen-responding cells were obtained by sorting nonresponding CD40L-negative CD69-negative CD45RO-high memory CD4+ T cells. The immunoSEQ hsTCRB assay version 4, run in survey mode, was used to sequence TCRbeta repertoires from genomic DNA. In TCRdb, the immuneACCESS table is reduced to in-frame sequences with V and J assigned. These tables do not hold every clone; where another copy was compared, an unresolved V gene accounts for under half, and the others remain unexplained. In this sample the table shows approximately 32,000 clones, roughly 80% of which occur a single time. The biggest ten clones account for over 15% of the sample.

The antigens for these receptors are not known. Specimen: CD4+ T cells sorted from PBMCs after approximately 20-hour stimulation, collected from a patient who received antiretroviral therapy. According to the study, the label for this sample's cell subset or site signals: CD40L-CD69- CD45RO-high memory CD4 T cells not responding to Gag peptides. These receptors were obtained from an adult woman with HIV who was CMV-seropositive.

This clone was seen a few times. The rearrangement links TRBV6-6 to TRBJ2-5; 7 positions match TRBD1. This CDR3 contains 15 residues. The V gene end was trimmed by 5 bases and the J gene end by 4 bases; junction bases not matched to a gene: 10. In germline, CDR1 is MNHNY, CDR2 SVGAGI (reference sequence). The CDR3 DNA reads as TGTGCCAGCAGTGACGGACAGGCCGGCCCAGAGACCCAGTACTTC. Its protein is CASSDGQAGPETQYF.

This clone appeared once. V gene TRBV2 combines with J gene TRBJ1-5, with D perhaps TRBD1 (5 bases). This CDR3 has 14 residues. V lost 11 bases and J lost 3, with 17 bases in between. Germline CDR1 is SNHLY and CDR2 is FYNNEI. Here the CDR3 DNA reads TGTGCCGGCCAAAGGGCAGGGAACAATCAGCCCCAGCATTTT. It encodes CAGQRAGNNQPQHF.

V is TRBV7-9 and J is TRBJ1-4; D ambiguous. Per the germline V gene, CDR1 is SEHNR and CDR2 is FQNEAQ (reference sequence). The CDR3 consists of 16 residues. V was pared by 3 bases and J by 0 bases, with 11 bases between. The CDR3 DNA follows: TGTGCCAGCAGCTTTGACCTGGGATCAACTAATGAAAAACTGTTTTTT. Its protein is CASSFDLGSTNEKLFF. Based on the CDR3 plus reference TRBV7-9 and TRBJ1-4, the full variable domain is DTGVSQNPRHKITKRGQNVTFRCDPISEHNRLYWYRQTLGQGPEFLTYFQNEAQLEKSRLLSDRFSAERPKGSFSTLEIQRTEQGDSAMYLCASSFDLGSTNEKLFFGSGTQLSVL.

V and J are TRBV7-2 and TRBJ1-2; TRBD1 matches 7 bases. Trimming at V came to 5 bases and at J to 4 bases, leaving 10 bases not matched to a gene. CDR3 length equals 15 residues. Germline-derived CDR1 and CDR2 are SGHTA and FQGNSA. The CDR3 loop is CASSLDGQAGYGYTF. CDR3 in DNA: TGTGCCAGCAGCCTAGATGGACAGGCCGGCTATGGCTACACCTTC. Based on the CDR3 plus reference TRBV7-2 and TRBJ1-2, the full variable domain is GAGVSQSPSNKVTEKGKDVELRCDPISGHTALYWYRQSLGQGLEFLIYFQGNSAPDKSGLPSDRFSAERTGGSVSTLTIQRTQQEDSAVYLCASSLDGQAGYGYTFGSGTRLTVV.

This chain connects TRBV5-1 to TRBJ2-3; D call uncertain. Germline V CDR1 and CDR2: SGHRS, YFSETQ. This CDR3 is 12 amino acids long. The V and J ends lost 2 bases and 5 bases respectively, with 6 bases between them. As DNA, the CDR3 is TGCGCCAGCAGCTTCTCTGAAGATACGCAGTATTTT. It specifies CASSFSEDTQYF.

This clone showed up just a few times. The gene calls are TRBV11-3 and TRBJ2-2, with D unresolved. V lost 1 base, J lost 8 bases, and 20 bases lay in between. CDR3 length: 17 amino acids. CDR1 is SGHNT, CDR2 YENEEA, per germline. The CDR3 region has the DNA TGTGCCAGCAGCTTAGGGACCACGTGGCATAAAGGAGGGGAGCTGTTTTTT. This encodes CASSLGTTWHKGGELFF.

V is TRBV7-9 and J is TRBJ1-1; D unresolved. This CDR3 is built from 12 residues. Between the trimmed V and J ends, which lost 4 bases and 4 bases, there was a span of 7 bases. In germline, CDR1 is SEHNR, CDR2 FQNEAQ (reference sequence). The CDR3 is CASSSSGTEAFF. DNA for the CDR3: TGTGCCAGCAGCTCCTCTGGCACTGAAGCTTTCTTT.

This chain links TRBV6-6 with TRBJ2-2; TRBD2 is a possible D gene (5 bases). Germline V gives CDR1 MNHNY, CDR2 SVGAGI (reference sequence). The CDR3 covers 15 residues. V shed 0 bases and J shed 4 bases, with 9 bases lying between them. The CDR3 nucleotides are TGTGCCAGCAGTTACTCAGGAGGTTCCACCGGGGAGCTGTTTTTT. Translation gives CASSYSGGSTGELFF.

The chain links TRBV7-6 to TRBJ2-7, with D perhaps TRBD2 (6 bases). The V and J ends lost 5 bases and 7 bases respectively, with 18 bases between them. CDR3 size: 14 residues. Germline V gene sequence: CDR1 SGHVS, CDR2 FNYEAQ. In DNA, the CDR3 is TGTGCCAGCAGCCGGCCGGACGGGAGCCGGGAGCAGTACTTC. The encoded protein is CASSRPDGSREQYF.

The chain has TRBV4-1 and TRBJ2-3; D may match TRBD1 or TRBD2 (7 bases each). CDR3 length: 16 amino acids. Germline-derived CDR1 and CDR2 are MGHRA and YSYEKL. Trimming shortened V by 0 bases and J by 7 bases, and 17 bases separated the two germline ends. CDR3: CASSQDPRGGQNTQYF. In nucleotides, the CDR3 is TGCGCCAGCAGCCAAGATCCCAGGGGGGGGCAAAATACGCAGTATTTT.

The rearrangement joins TRBV6-2 or TRBV6-3 to TRBJ1-6; the match to TRBD1 covers 10 bases. V lost 2 bases, J lost 7 bases, and 2 bases stayed unmatched. Germline CDR1 and CDR2: MNHEY and SVGEGT. This CDR3 comprises 15 residues. CDR3 coding DNA: TGTGCCAGCAGTTACCGGACAGGGGGGAATTCACCCCTCCACTTT. It translates to CASSYRTGGNSPLHF.

This chain joins TRBV12-5 and TRBJ2-1; 11 bases are shared with TRBD1. The V gene's germline CDR1 is LGHNT and CDR2 FRNRAP. The CDR3 sequence is 15 residues long. Trimming cost V 6 bases and J 6 bases; bases outside gene matches: 7. CDR3 region: CASGRGQGAGNEQFF. The DNA for the CDR3 is TGTGCTAGTGGCCGAGGACAGGGGGCGGGCAATGAGCAGTTCTTC.

This clone is labeled as medium-sized. The genes are TRBV7-9 and TRBJ2-5, with D perhaps matching TRBD2 (5 bases). The CDR3 is made up of 16 amino acids. V lost 4 bases to trimming and J lost 0 bases, with 15 bases between them. Looked up from germline, CDR1 is SEHNR and CDR2 is FQNEAQ (reference sequence). The CDR3 spells CASSSPAGLYQETQYF. CDR3 nucleotide sequence: TGTGCCAGCAGCTCGCCGGCCGGACTTTACCAAGAGACCCAGTACTTC. The full variable domain, with the rest looked up from reference TRBV7-9 and TRBJ2-5, is DTGVSQNPRHKITKRGQNVTFRCDPISEHNRLYWYRQTLGQGPEFLTYFQNEAQLEKSRLLSDRFSAERPKGSFSTLEIQRTEQGDSAMYLCASSSPAGLYQETQYFGPGTRLLVL.

The genes are TRBV27 and TRBJ2-2; TRBD1 aligns across 9 bases. V shed 6 bases and J 3 bases; nucleotides not matched to a gene: 11. Germline CDR1 and CDR2: MNHEY and SMNVEV (reference sequence). The CDR3 consists of 17 residues. The CDR3 loop is CASSRNDRGVYTGELFF. In nucleotides, the CDR3 is TGTGCCAGCAGCCGGAACGACAGGGGGGTGTACACCGGGGAGCTGTTTTTT.

The chain is built from TRBV28 and TRBJ2-2, with 10 bases fitting TRBD1. CDR3 length: 15 residues. V shed 5 bases and J 5 bases; nucleotides not matched to a gene: 5. The germline CDR1 and CDR2 sequences are MDHEN and SYDVKM. CDR3 coding DNA: TGTGCCAGCAGTCCTTGGACAGGGGGGACCGGGGAGCTGTTTTTT. The encoded protein is CASSPWTGGTGELFF.

This rearrangement joins TRBV30 to TRBJ1-1; D gene ambiguous. V shed 2 bases and J shed 3 bases, with 10 bases lying between them. The CDR3 sequence is 13 residues long. Germline loops: CDR1 GTSNPN, CDR2 SVGIG (reference sequence). The DNA for the CDR3 is TGTGCCTGGAGTCTTCACAAGTACACTGAAGCTTTCTTT. It is translated as CAWSLHKYTEAFF.

To note about this clone: The sample has other DNA sequences that encode this CDR3 too. The chain combines TRBV5-1 with TRBJ2-2; perhaps TRBD1 as D (6 bases). CDR1 and CDR2 from the germline V gene are SGHRS and YFSETQ. V shed 0 bases and J shed 5 bases, with 11 bases lying between them. This CDR3 has 15 residues. DNA of the CDR3: TGCGCCAGCAGCTTGGGTGGCAGGGGAACCGGGGAGCTGTTTTTT. Its translation: CASSLGGRGTGELFF. Supplemented by reference TRBV5-1 and TRBJ2-2, the full variable domain reads KAGVTQTPRYLIKTRGQQVTLSCSPISGHRSVSWYQQTPGQGLQFLFEYFSETQRNKGNFPGRFSGRQFSNSRSEMNVSTLELGDSALYLCASSLGGRGTGELFFGEGSRLTVL.

V gene TRBV6-1 combines with J gene TRBJ2-7; TRBD2 aligns across 9 bases. CDR1 and CDR2 from the germline V gene are MNHNS and SASEGT. CDR3 length: 15 amino acids. V was clipped by 4 bases and J by 1 base; unmatched bases: 5. CDR3 region: CASSGAGGLSYEQYF. The CDR3 DNA follows: TGTGCCAGCAGTGGAGCGGGAGGCCTGTCCTACGAGCAGTACTTC.

The chain uses TRBV29-1 and TRBJ1-4; 9 bases map to TRBD1. CDR1 SQVTM and CDR2 ANQGSEA come from the germline V gene. The V and J ends lost 5 bases and 9 bases, in that order; junction bases with no gene match: 10. There are 14 residues in the CDR3. The CDR3 DNA sequence: TGCAGCGTTCTCAAGACAGGGGGGGAGAAAAAACTGTTTTTT. Protein product: CSVLKTGGEKKLFF.

The chain links TRBV2 to TRBJ1-1; unclear D gene. This CDR3 has 12 amino acids. In germline, CDR1 is SNHLY, CDR2 FYNNEI. V lost 9 bases and J lost 1, with 9 bases in between. CDR3 sequence: CARGDRNTEAFF. In DNA form, the CDR3 reads TGTGCCAGGGGTGACCGGAACACTGAAGCTTTCTTT.

The gene calls are TRBV5-5 and TRBJ1-2; no clear D gene. This CDR3 spans 14 amino acids. The V gene's germline CDR1 is SGHKS and CDR2 YYEKEE (reference sequence). V lost 3 bases, J lost 5 bases, and 14 bases lay in between. CDR3 region: CASSSLTDLYGYTF. For the CDR3, the DNA is TGTGCCAGCAGCTCCTTGACTGACCTATATGGCTACACCTTC.

The chain employs TRBV18 and TRBJ2-7; 7 nucleotides align to TRBD1. V was clipped by 5 bases and J by 3 bases; unmatched bases: 10. CDR1 and CDR2 (germline): KGHSH, LQKENI. The CDR3 consists of 15 residues. The CDR3 DNA reads TGTGCCAGCTCAAAGACACAGGGGAAGGGCTACGAGCAGTACTTC. Translated, it gives CASSKTQGKGYEQYF.

This clone was seen more than once but under ten times. V usage is TRBV6-5 and J usage is TRBJ1-5; D is perhaps TRBD1 (6 bases). Trimming pared 6 bases from V and 7 bases from J, leaving 19 bases between. CDR3 length: 15 residues. Looked up from germline, CDR1 is MNHEY and CDR2 is SVGAGI. The CDR3 sequence: CASRVTTGSSQPQHF. The CDR3 DNA sequence: TGTGCCAGCAGGGTAACAACAGGGTCCTCGCAGCCCCAGCATTTT.

This clone was recorded a few times. The rearrangement uses TRBV7-9 and TRBJ1-6, with 7 positions matching TRBD1. The CDR3 is 12 amino acids. Germline V lookup: CDR1 SEHNR, CDR2 FQNEAQ (reference sequence). J gave up 15 bases and V 4 bases, and 6 bases lay outside the gene matches. The CDR3 DNA reads as TGTGCCAGCAGCTCTGGACAGGTGGGCCTCCACTTT. Its protein product is CASSSGQVGLHF.

This chain uses TRBV6-5 with TRBJ1-6; D unclear. This CDR3 has 12 amino acids. V lost 6 bases to trimming and J lost 8 bases, with 8 bases between them. CDR1 is MNHEY and CDR2 is SVGAGI in the germline V gene. The DNA for the CDR3 is TGTGCCAGCAGGAGACCAGATTCACCCCTCCACTTT. This encodes CASRRPDSPLHF.

This clone came up once. The rearrangement uses TRBV5-6 and TRBJ2-5; D is undetermined. The CDR3 consists of 11 residues. Germline-derived CDR1 and CDR2 are SGHDT and YYEEEE. Trimming took off 3 bases at V and 0 bases at J, with 0 bases between the two ends. CDR3 protein: CASSYQETQYF. The CDR3 nucleotides read TGTGCCAGCAGCTACCAAGAGACCCAGTACTTC.

Comments on this clone: Germline and junction disagree at one end, which may indicate a read error. The DNA for the CDR3 is TGTGCCAGCAGCCCCCGGGGGACTAGCGGGGATATCTTC. It translates to CASSPRGTSGDIF. This chain uses TRBV5-6 with TRBJ2-7; 13 bases align to TRBD2. CDR1 is SGHDT and CDR2 is YYEEEE in the germline V gene. The CDR3 spans 13 residues.

J is TRBJ2-1 and V is TRBV2; D is uncertain. V was trimmed by 9 bases and J by 0 bases, leaving 12 bases between them. The CDR3 has 14 amino acids. The germline V gene has CDR1 SNHLY and CDR2 FYNNEI. Written as DNA, the CDR3 is TGTGCCAGTACCCCTAGGGCCTCCTACAATGAGCAGTTCTTC. Its protein product is CASTPRASYNEQFF. The entire variable domain, with the rest obtained from reference TRBV2 and TRBJ2-1, is as follows: EPEVTQTPSHQVTQMGQEVILRCVPISNHLYFYWYRQILGQKVEFLVSFYNNEISEKSEIFDDQFSVERPDGSNFTLKIRSTKLEDSAMYFCASTPRASYNEQFFGPGTRLTVL.

As for this clone: Other DNA sequences within the sample encode an identical CDR3. The chain combines TRBV18 with TRBJ2-2, with 7 bases lining up with TRBD1. The junction had 3 bases not matched to a gene; V was cut back by 3 bases and J by 8 bases. The CDR3 sequence is 13 residues long. Germline V gene lookup returns CDR1 KGHSH and CDR2 LQKENI. CDR3 region: CASSPDRAGELFF. As DNA, the CDR3 is TGTGCCAGCTCACCCGACAGGGCGGGGGAGCTGTTTTTT.